This TCR beta chain was observed in a study of T cells in Graves' hyperthyroidism and ophthalmopathy. The authors obtained PBMCs from over 7.5 ml of fresh peripheral blood. RNA transcripts served as the template for amplifying TCR beta CDR3 regions. The HTBI set primed first-round TCR CDR3 RT-PCR. TCRdb processed the multiplex PCR reads anew with MiXCR; each CDR3 protein has one entry. This table holds roughly 740,000 distinct CDR3 sequences, 16% found once. General observations from the study: The authors' 13 V-J model separated ophthalmopathy from stable hyperthyroidism.

A remark on this clonotype: The antigen is undetermined. This could be a read error, since a much larger clone is one nucleotide away.

The CDR3 sequence is 15 residues long. The chain uses TRBV12-3 or TRBV12-4 and TRBJ2-1; tentative D call: TRBD2 (5 bases). The receptor was derived from a man aged 18-30 years with Graves' hyperthyroidism. Sequenced material: blood. This chain's CDR3 is CTSSIQTDFRHEQFF. The CDR3 DNA follows: TGTACCAGCAGTATTCAGACGGACTTTCGTCATGAGCAGTTCTTC.